This TCR beta chain was documented in a study of T-cell reconstitution after alpha-beta-depleted transplantation in children. This sample's TCRbeta library carried unique molecular identifier barcodes. One entry per CDR3 protein, called by TCRdb with MiXCR from the PCR reads. Of about a million distinct CDR3 sequences listed, 25% to 35% are singletons. The CDR3 spans 14 residues. Germline CDR1 is SGHRS and CDR2 is YFSETQ. V was shortened by 6 bases and J by 9 bases, with 21 bases between the two germline ends. This clonotype was found many times. The source of this sequence is a boy under three years old who had a stem cell transplant for SCID, so the T cells may come from the graft donor. The J gene is TRBJ2-5, the V gene TRBV5-1, with D tentatively TRBD2 (6 bases). Sample: PBMCs, mostly from graft donor cells, taken 360 days after TCRalphabeta/CD19-depleted stem cell transplant. The CDR3 protein is CASNSAGQGQAQYF. The DNA of the CDR3 is TGCGCCAGCAATTCCGCGGGGCAGGGCCAGGCCCAGTACTTC.